Listed below are T cell receptor beta chains from one sample, sequenced in a study of cytomegalovirus exposure and HLA in healthy donors. Here immunoSEQ multiplex PCR was the method, and the copy in TCRdb shows in-frame clones only, minus some. The table includes 35,000 to 40,000 clones, 70% to 80% detected once. The sample consisted of PBMCs. The receptors originated from a woman in her thirties in good health and CMV-seropositive. CDR3s include the opening cysteine and the closing phenylalanine or tryptophan. A D gene is named only where the DNA matches it firmly. Some rows mark clone size as missing; the rest say once, few, many or name a class of expanded clone.

cdr3_aa	cdr3_nt	v_call	j_call	d_call	clone_size
CASSSPGLGYNEQFF	TGTGCCAGCAGTTCACCGGGACTGGGATACAATGAGCAGTTCTTC	TRBV27	TRBJ2-1	NA	once
CASSPPGRGTEAFF	TGTGCCAGCAGCCCTCCGGGGAGGGGTACTGAAGCTTTCTTT	TRBV7-2	TRBJ1-1	NA	NA
CASSRRGDGNEAFF	TGTGCCAGCAGCCGCCGGGGGGATGGTAATGAAGCTTTCTTT	TRBV11-3	TRBJ1-1	NA	NA
CASNPAGFSHEQYF	TGTGCCAGCAACCCCGCGGGGTTTTCCCACGAGCAGTACTTC	TRBV6-5	TRBJ2-7	NA	NA
CATSRDRVSNEQFF	TGTGCCACCAGCCGGGACAGGGTTTCAAATGAGCAGTTCTTC	TRBV15	TRBJ2-1	TRBD1	NA
CAWSPPGLAASTDTQYF	TGTGCCTGGAGTCCACCGGGACTAGCGGCGAGCACAGATACGCAGTATTTT	TRBV30	TRBJ2-3	TRBD2	NA
CASSHRTGKTEAFF	TGTGCCAGCAGCCATAGGACAGGAAAGACTGAAGCTTTCTTT	TRBV16	TRBJ1-1	TRBD1	NA
CASRNNRGSYNEQFF	TGTGCCAGTCGAAATAACAGGGGGTCCTACAATGAGCAGTTCTTC	TRBV19	TRBJ2-1	TRBD1	NA
CASSFQGAYNEQFF	TGTGCCAGCAGTTTCCAGGGTGCCTACAATGAGCAGTTCTTC	TRBV27	TRBJ2-1	NA	NA
CASRLRQGASKNIQYF	TGTGCCAGCAGATTAAGGCAGGGGGCGAGCAAAAACATTCAGTACTTC	TRBV28	TRBJ2-4	TRBD1	NA
CASSVGAGGGETQYF	TGTGCCAGCAGCGTCGGTGCGGGGGGCGGGGAGACCCAGTACTTC	TRBV9	TRBJ2-5	TRBD2	NA
CASSPWTGTTGELFF	TGTGCCAGCAGCCCCTGGACAGGAACCACCGGGGAGCTGTTTTTT	TRBV7-2	TRBJ2-2	TRBD1	NA
CASSKGLAGVF	TGTGCCAGCAGCAAGGGACTAGCGGGAGTCTTC	TRBV5-5	TRBJ2-1	TRBD2	NA
CASSSGQGDGYTF	TGTGCCAGCAGTTCCGGACAGGGGGATGGCTACACCTTC	TRBV6-5	TRBJ1-2	TRBD1	NA
CASSPGQGDTGELFF	TGCGCCAGCAGCCCGGGACAGGGGGACACCGGGGAGCTGTTTTTT	TRBV4-1	TRBJ2-2	TRBD1	NA
CASSLGPGQRDIQYF	TGTGCCAGCAGCTTAGGCCCTGGCCAGCGCGATATTCAGTACTTC	TRBV5-4	TRBJ2-4	NA	NA
CASSPGTSGFYEQYF	TGCGCCAGCAGCCCAGGGACTAGCGGATTTTACGAGCAGTACTTC	TRBV5-1	TRBJ2-7	TRBD2	NA
CASSFGLADSYEQYF	TGTGCCAGCAGTTTTGGGCTAGCGGACTCCTACGAGCAGTACTTC	TRBV5-6	TRBJ2-7	TRBD2	NA
CASSVGLAGPYNEQFF	TGTGCCAGTAGCGTGGGACTAGCGGGACCCTACAATGAGCAGTTCTTC	TRBV19	TRBJ2-1	TRBD2	NA
CSVGGPETQYF	TGCAGCGTGGGGGGGCCGGAGACCCAGTACTTC	TRBV29-1	TRBJ2-5	NA	few
CAWSAGGAGGYTF	TGTGCCTGGAGTGCAGGGGGCGCGGGGGGCTACACCTTC	TRBV30	TRBJ1-2	TRBD1	NA
CASRGTYSYNEQFF	TGTGCCAGCCGAGGCACTTACTCCTACAATGAGCAGTTCTTC	TRBV6-5	TRBJ2-1	NA	NA
CASSATVSSGNTIYF	TGTGCCAGCAGCGCGACTGTAAGCTCTGGAAACACCATATATTTT	TRBV7-9	TRBJ1-3	NA	NA
CASSPRTSGDTGELFF	TGTGCCAGCAGCCCGAGGACTAGCGGTGACACCGGGGAGCTGTTTTTT	TRBV7-3	TRBJ2-2	TRBD2	NA
CASSEQKKEKLFF	TGTGCCAGCAGTGAACAGAAGAAAGAAAAACTGTTTTTT	TRBV6-1	TRBJ1-4	NA	few
CASRSFVGNTIYF	TGTGCCAGCAGGTCCTTCGTGGGAAACACCATATATTTT	TRBV7-9	TRBJ1-3	NA	NA
CASSALADTGELFF	TGTGCCAGCAGTGCTCTAGCGGACACCGGGGAGCTGTTTTTT	TRBV6-1	TRBJ2-2	TRBD2	few
CASSLQTGAGGGEQYF	TGTGCCAGCTCACTACAAACAGGGGCGGGAGGTGGAGAGCAGTACTTC	TRBV18	TRBJ2-7	NA	NA
CASSLPGTGGSEQYF	TGTGCCAGCAGCCTCCCCGGGACAGGGGGCAGCGAGCAGTACTTC	TRBV5-4	TRBJ2-7	TRBD1	NA
CASRDSDTDTQYF	TGTGCCAGCAGGGACTCAGACACAGATACGCAGTATTTT	TRBV7-8	TRBJ2-3	NA	NA
CASSSLRDRALTNYGYTF	TGTGCCAGCAGCTCCCTCCGGGACAGGGCCCTCACCAACTATGGCTACACCTTC	TRBV11-2	TRBJ1-2	TRBD1	NA
CASSLDRADTGELFF	TGCGCCAGCAGCTTGGACAGGGCGGACACCGGGGAGCTGTTTTTT	TRBV5-1	TRBJ2-2	NA	NA
CASSLIRVSYEQYF	TGTGCCAGCAGCTTAATCCGCGTCTCCTACGAGCAGTACTTC	TRBV11-2	TRBJ2-7	NA	few
CASSVPGELFF	TGTGCCAGCAGCGTCCCGGGGGAGCTGTTTTTT	TRBV5-4	TRBJ2-2	NA	NA
CASSPGQGAGEQYF	TGTGCCAGCTCACCTGGGCAGGGGGCTGGGGAGCAGTACTTC	TRBV18	TRBJ2-5	TRBD1	few